The sequence of this T cell receptor beta chain was determined in a study of CD8+CD57+ T cells in acquired aplastic anemia (dated 2018 in TCRdb). Looking at the study overall: A mean of approximately 3 ug of DNA, ranging from about 0.17 to 30 ug, was extracted from sorted CD4+ and CD8+ cells. Healthy donor samples averaged approximately 10 million reads for CD4+ and fewer than 12 million for CD8+ cells. Summary of the overall study and its limitations: Between patients and healthy controls, no significant difference in CD8+ Simpson's diversity was found (P=0.060). Twenty-nine CD8+ CDR3 sequences were found to be shared between patients and controls, but these sequences appeared to be highly expressed in patients and within the immunodominant clones of the patients.

TCR repertoires of sorted CD4+ and CD8+ blood T cells from severe aplastic anemia patients and healthy subjects were deep-sequenced in the study. Ficoll-Paque density gradient centrifugation was used to isolate peripheral blood mononuclear cells. Before DNA was extracted, CD4+ and CD8+ T cells were sorted using either FACS or magnetic beads. The germline V gene provides CDR1 SGHRS and CDR2 YFSETQ. There are 17 amino acids in the CDR3, from cysteine to phenylalanine inclusive. Only the CDR3 region is kept as DNA, spanning 51 bases read in frame from base 1. At the junction V is shortened by 3 bases and J by 8 bases; bases outside the gene matches: 15. Profiling of TCR beta VDJ combinations and CDR3 sequences used genomic DNA as the template. TCR repertoire sequencing was run on an Illumina HiSeq 2000. As for the original processing: TRBV/TRBJ rearrangement plots, CDR3 size and DJ length profiles, and Simpson's diversity index were used to evaluate the repertoires. Whichever DNA sequence was most abundant in the deep sequencing data was defined as the immunodominant clone. CDR3 amino acid sequences were checked for sharing between subjects and were compared against published repertoires and the VDJdb database. TCRdb reworked the public reads: Q25 trimming with fastp, MiXCR clone assembly, productive beta chains retained. CDR3 protein duplicates are merged, each entry listing the most common genes and DNA. TCRdb's processing, not the authors', yielded these V and J calls. The sample profile shows about 130,000 distinct CDR3 sequences; roughly two fifths of them were found once. Roughly 8.1% of the sample comes from the top ten.

With respect to this clonotype: Its antigen target is currently unknown. Possible read error: a much larger clone is one base away.

The receptor's source is a human donor in good health, serving as a control. This sequence uses TRBV5-1 and TRBJ2-1; TRBD1 lines up with 9 middle nucleotides. The sequenced sample consisted of sorted CD4+, CD8+, or CD8+CD57+ T cells (not recorded which) from PBMCs. In nucleotide form, the sequence is TGCGCCAGCAGCTCGGTTGGTGCGGACAGGGGTTTCGATGAGCAGTTCTTC. This codes for CASSSVGADRGFDEQFF.